A selection of T cell receptor beta chains follows, all from one sample in a study of blood T cell repertoires in COVID-19. Sequenced by immunoSEQ multiplex PCR; TCRdb stores in-frame clones only, minus some. This sample has more than 150,000 clones, with around 85% found just once. Sequencing was carried out using peripheral blood. These receptor sequences come from a woman in her seventies with acute or convalescent COVID-19. CDR3s leave out the opening cysteine and the closing phenylalanine or tryptophan.

v_call: TRBV6-6; j_call: TRBJ1-5; cdr3_aa: ASRRQGADGGNQPQH
v_call: TRBV19; j_call: TRBJ2-5; cdr3_aa: ASSFGQGEKTQY
v_call: TRBV7-9; j_call: TRBJ1-2; cdr3_aa: ASSQKGQGNYGYT
v_call: TRBV28; j_call: TRBJ1-1; cdr3_aa: ASSAGGQEAF
v_call: TRBV6-5; j_call: TRBJ1-6; cdr3_aa: ATRTGVNSPLH
v_call: TRBV3-1/TRBV3-2; j_call: TRBJ1-4; cdr3_aa: ASSQGLAEKLF
v_call: TRBV19; j_call: TRBJ1-1; cdr3_aa: ASSRTMNRGTEAF
v_call: TRBV5-1; j_call: TRBJ1-1; cdr3_aa: ASTMEGAGRNTEAF
v_call: TRBV7-8; j_call: TRBJ1-2; cdr3_aa: ASSSGQSRRGYT
v_call: TRBV27; j_call: TRBJ1-4; cdr3_aa: ASKQGGGNEKLF
v_call: TRBV6-4; j_call: TRBJ1-5; cdr3_aa: ARGQGAILEPQH
v_call: TRBV6-6; j_call: TRBJ1-1; cdr3_aa: ASSYGGANTEAF
v_call: TRBV7-2; j_call: TRBJ2-2; cdr3_aa: ASSFEKGRRELF
v_call: TRBV7-3; j_call: TRBJ1-1; cdr3_aa: ASSSQGTEAF
v_call: TRBV14; j_call: TRBJ1-1; cdr3_aa: ASSQVVGQGSTEAF
v_call: TRBV4-1; j_call: TRBJ2-1; cdr3_aa: ASSQDGGAAASYNEQF